These 23 T cell receptor beta chains were sequenced from one sample in a study of CD8+ T cells in alopecia areata. Treatment in this sample: oral pan-JAK inhibitor, 5-10 mg twice daily. In each case, RNA was isolated and then reverse transcribed into cDNA as the sequencing template. This table comes from immunoSEQ multiplex PCR, and its TCRdb copy is limited to in-frame clones, with some not included. This table holds 35,000 to 50,000 clones, over 85% found once. The specimen comprised CD8+ T cells sorted from blood, sampled at week 24, from a patient treated with tofacitinib. These receptors came from a human donor with alopecia areata.

The chain uses TRBV13 and TRBJ2-7, with TRBD1 as a possible D gene (6 bases). V dropped 5 bases and J dropped 2 bases, with 13 bases sitting between them. In germline, CDR1 is PRHDT, CDR2 FYEKMQ (reference sequence). There are 14 residues in the CDR3. The CDR3 bases are TGTGCCAGCAGCGCCGACAGGTCCACCTACGAGCAGTACTTC. Translation gives CASSADRSTYEQYF.

The rearrangement joins TRBV28 to TRBJ2-5; D remains unclear. The germline CDR1 and CDR2 sequences are MDHEN and SYDVKM. V lost 1 base and J lost 2, with 2 bases in between. The CDR3 runs to 12 residues. CDR3 bases: TGTGCCAGCAGTTTATCGCAAGAGACCCAGTACTTC. This translates into CASSLSQETQYF. The whole variable domain, filled in from reference TRBV28 and TRBJ2-5, reads DVKVTQSSRYLVKRTGEKVFLECVQDMDHENMFWYRQDPGLGLRLIYFSYDVKMKEKGDIPEGYSVSREKKERFSLILESASTNQTSMYLCASSLSQETQYFGPGTRLLVL.

As concerns this clone: The same CDR3 also results from other DNA sequences found in this sample. The chain links TRBV29-1 to TRBJ2-2, with D perhaps matching TRBD1 or TRBD2 (5 bases each). V was clipped by 1 base and J by 5 bases, with 5 bases between them. This CDR3 comprises 12 residues. Germline V gene lookup returns CDR1 SQVTM and CDR2 ANQGSEA. The CDR3 DNA is TGCAGCGTTGAAGGGGGGACCGGGGAGCTGTTTTTT. It encodes CSVEGGTGELFF.

The chain links TRBV6-1 to TRBJ1-1; the D gene is possibly TRBD1 (6 bases). The germline CDR1 and CDR2 sequences are MNHNS and SASEGT. The CDR3 sequence is 12 residues long. V was trimmed by 6 bases and J by 1 base, leaving 6 bases between them. CDR3 in DNA: TGTGCCAGCAGACAGGGGAACACTGAAGCTTTCTTT. Protein product: CASRQGNTEAFF.

The chain employs TRBV7-9 and TRBJ1-1; a possible D gene is TRBD1 (5 bases). Germline V gene sequence: CDR1 SEHNR, CDR2 FQNEAQ (reference sequence). Trimming stripped 6 bases from V and 3 bases from J, with 11 bases between. CDR3 length: 13 residues. The CDR3 sequence is CASRGRDHTEAFF. In DNA form, the CDR3 reads TGTGCCAGCAGGGGACGGGACCACACTGAAGCTTTCTTT.

The genes are TRBV5-8 and TRBJ1-3; 7 positions agree with TRBD1. CDR1 and CDR2 (germline): SGHTS, YDEGEE. V gave up 9 bases and J gave up 5 bases; unmatched junction bases: 14. The CDR3 has 15 residues. DNA of the CDR3: TGTGCCAACCTACTGACAGGGACTCACCGAAACACCATATATTTT. The encoded protein is CANLLTGTHRNTIYF.

The J gene is TRBJ2-5, the V gene TRBV29-1; the D gene is possibly TRBD1 (6 bases). CDR1 is SQVTM, CDR2 ANQGSEA, per germline. The CDR3 runs 15 residues. CDR3 nucleotide sequence: TGCAGTGCCCTATTAGCCGACAGGCACCAAGAGACCCAGTACTTC. Protein: CSALLADRHQETQYF.

The gene calls are TRBV30 and TRBJ2-5, with a tentative D call TRBD1 (5 bases). The DNA end favors TRBJ2-7, so the J call may be wrong. The CDR3 sequence is 13 residues long. Germline lookup yields CDR1 GTSNPN and CDR2 SVGIG (reference sequence). The DNA of the CDR3 is TGTGCCTGGATCGGCAGGGCGCGGTACGAGCAGTACTTC. It specifies CAWIGRARYEQYF.

The chain recombines TRBV4-1 with TRBJ2-1; a possible D gene is TRBD2 (5 bases). V shed 3 bases and J shed 2 bases, with 11 bases lying between them. Germline assignment: CDR1 MGHRA and CDR2 YSYEKL. This CDR3 has 15 amino acids. CDR3 region: CASSQAGETYNEQFF. The CDR3 nucleotides read TGCGCCAGCAGCCAGGCCGGGGAAACCTACAATGAGCAGTTCTTC.

The chain links TRBV28 to TRBJ2-7; a possible D gene is TRBD2 (5 bases). The CDR3 loop spans 16 amino acids. Per the germline V gene, CDR1 is MDHEN and CDR2 is SYDVKM. Trimming pared 3 bases from V and 2 bases from J, leaving 17 bases between. The CDR3 nucleotides are TGTGCCAGCAGTTTCTTCGCGGCTAAAGCGGCCTACGAGCAGTACTTC. Translating it yields CASSFFAAKAAYEQYF.

The V call is TRBV19, the J call TRBJ2-7; D is ambiguous. Germline CDR1 and CDR2: LNHDA and SQIVND (reference sequence). V was trimmed by 5 bases and J by 3 bases, leaving 14 bases between them. The CDR3 is 14 residues long. The CDR3 bases are TGTGCCAGTAGTGCCGCCGTGGGCAGCTACGAGCAGTACTTC. This encodes CASSAAVGSYEQYF.

The gene calls are TRBV7-9 and TRBJ2-7; D not certain. CDR3 length: 11 residues. Trimming removed 8 bases from V and 3 bases from J, with 8 bases in between. From germline, CDR1 is SEHNR and CDR2 FQNEAQ (reference sequence). CDR3 coding DNA: TGTGCCAGCGGACGGTACTACGAGCAGTACTTC. Encoded protein: CASGRYYEQYF.

The chain carries TRBV27 and TRBJ2-5, with 12 bases identical to TRBD2. Germline V gene sequence: CDR1 MNHEY, CDR2 SMNVEV (reference sequence). The CDR3 is made up of 16 amino acids. The V segment lost 2 bases and the J segment 4 bases; nucleotides outside the gene matches: 5. CDR3 region: CASSLSLAGGPETQYF. The CDR3 DNA reads as TGTGCCAGCAGTTTAAGCCTAGCGGGGGGGCCAGAGACCCAGTACTTC.

The CDR3 spells CASSGPGNEQFF. The CDR3, as DNA: TGCGCCAGCAGCGGACCGGGCAATGAGCAGTTCTTC. V gene TRBV4-3 combines with J gene TRBJ2-1, with no clear D. CDR1 is LGHNA and CDR2 is YSLEER in the germline V gene. The CDR3 is made up of 12 amino acids. Trimming shortened V by 5 bases and J by 6 bases, and 8 bases separated the two germline ends.

V is TRBV28 and J is TRBJ2-7; TRBD1 matches at 8 bases. V trimming: 2 bases; J trimming: 7 bases; junction bases outside the gene matches: 7. The germline gives CDR1 MDHEN, CDR2 SYDVKM. The CDR3 spans 14 residues. The CDR3 loop is CASSLTVRGQEQYF. The CDR3 DNA reads TGTGCCAGCAGTTTAACCGTCAGGGGGCAGGAGCAGTACTTC.

The table lists this clone with a count of one. The chain links TRBV27 to TRBJ2-1, with D maybe TRBD2 (6 bases). Trimming shortened V by 5 bases and J by 0 bases, and 8 bases separated the two germline ends. There are 14 residues in the CDR3. Looked up from germline, CDR1 is MNHEY and CDR2 is SMNVEV (reference sequence). The CDR3 nucleotides are TGTGCCAGCAGTATCGGGAGCTCCTACAATGAGCAGTTCTTC. Its protein is CASSIGSSYNEQFF.

This clone was recorded only once. V gene TRBV6-4 combines with J gene TRBJ2-2; 7 bases map to TRBD1. Losses at the gene ends were 5 bases for V and 4 bases for J; bases not matched to a gene: 1. Looked up from germline, CDR1 is MRHNA and CDR2 is SNTAGT. This CDR3 comprises 13 residues. This CDR3 is CASSTGVTGELFF. The CDR3, as DNA: TGTGCCAGCAGTACAGGGGTCACCGGGGAGCTGTTTTTT.

The chain recombines TRBV5-6 with TRBJ2-5; the match to TRBD1 covers 8 bases. CDR1 is SGHDT, CDR2 YYEEEE, per germline. Germline trimming cut 4 bases from V and 7 bases from J; bases unmatched to any gene: 12. The CDR3 is 15 residues long. The CDR3 region is CASSEDRDPPGTQYF. As DNA, the CDR3 is TGTGCCAGCAGCGAGGACAGGGACCCACCGGGGACCCAGTACTTC.

This sequence joins TRBV4-1 and TRBJ2-4; 7 bases map to TRBD1. The V gene's germline CDR1 is MGHRA and CDR2 YSYEKL. With 4 bases clipped from V and 3 bases from J, the junction kept 9 bases outside the gene matches. The CDR3 covers 16 residues. The CDR3 DNA is TGCGCCAGCAGCCGAATCGACAGGGTGGTCAAAAACATTCAGTACTTC. This sequence encodes CASSRIDRVVKNIQYF.

The chain joins TRBV28 to TRBJ2-5; D may be TRBD1 (6 bases). Deletions cut 3 bases from V and 7 bases from J, with 12 bases between. Germline V CDR1 and CDR2: MDHEN, SYDVKM. The CDR3 is 13 amino acids. The CDR3 sequence: CASSLSQGGTQYF. Here the CDR3 DNA reads TGTGCCAGCAGTTTGTCACAGGGTGGGACCCAGTACTTC.

The chain joins TRBV7-9 to TRBJ2-7; D may be TRBD1 (6 bases). The CDR3 runs to 13 residues. The V gene lost 5 bases and the J gene lost 3 bases, with 11 bases spanning the gap. Germline V CDR1 and CDR2: SEHNR, FQNEAQ (reference sequence). DNA for the CDR3: TGTGCCAGCAGCCCTGGACAGCTCTACGAGCAGTACTTC. The encoded protein is CASSPGQLYEQYF.

This chain uses TRBV2 with TRBJ2-3; D remains unclear. This CDR3 spans 14 amino acids. V shed 3 bases and J shed 2 bases, with 9 bases lying between them. Germline CDR1 SNHLY, CDR2 FYNNEI. Here the CDR3 DNA reads TGTGCCAGCAGTGAGGGAACTAACACAGATACGCAGTATTTT. Translation: CASSEGTNTDTQYF.

The J gene is TRBJ2-5, the V gene TRBV6-1, with no clear D. The V and J ends lost 3 bases and 2 bases respectively, with 13 bases between them. This CDR3 comprises 15 residues. Germline assignment: CDR1 MNHNS and CDR2 SASEGT. The DNA of the CDR3 is TGTGCCAGCAGTGAGTTCTGGTCATTACAAGAGACCCAGTACTTC. It yields the protein CASSEFWSLQETQYF.